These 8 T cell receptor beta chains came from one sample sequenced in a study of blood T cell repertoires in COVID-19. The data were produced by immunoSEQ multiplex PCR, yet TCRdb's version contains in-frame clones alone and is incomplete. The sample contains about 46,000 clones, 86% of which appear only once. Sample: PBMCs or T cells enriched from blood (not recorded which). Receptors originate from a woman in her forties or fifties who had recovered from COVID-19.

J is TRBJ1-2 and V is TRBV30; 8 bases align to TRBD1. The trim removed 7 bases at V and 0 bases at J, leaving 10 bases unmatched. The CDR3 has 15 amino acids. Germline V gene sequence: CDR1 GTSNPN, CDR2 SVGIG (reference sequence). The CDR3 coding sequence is TGTGCCTCCAGGGGGCGCATCTATACTAACTATGGCTACACCTTC. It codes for CASRGRIYTNYGYTF.

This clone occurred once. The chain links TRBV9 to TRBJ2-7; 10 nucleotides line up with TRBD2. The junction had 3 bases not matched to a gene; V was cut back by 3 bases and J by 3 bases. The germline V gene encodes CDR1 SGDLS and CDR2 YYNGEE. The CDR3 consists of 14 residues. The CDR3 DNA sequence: TGTGCCAGCAGCGCTGGACTAGCGGACTACGAGCAGTACTTC. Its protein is CASSAGLADYEQYF.

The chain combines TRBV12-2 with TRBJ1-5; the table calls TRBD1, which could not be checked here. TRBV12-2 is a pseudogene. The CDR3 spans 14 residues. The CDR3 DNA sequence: TGTGCAAGTCGAAGGACAGGCCCGCCTCGGCCCCAGCATTTT. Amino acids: CASRRTGPPRPQHF.

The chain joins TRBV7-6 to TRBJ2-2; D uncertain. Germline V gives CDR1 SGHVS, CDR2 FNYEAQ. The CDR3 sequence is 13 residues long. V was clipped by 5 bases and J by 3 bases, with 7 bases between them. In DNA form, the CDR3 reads TGTGCCAGCAGCCTCCAGTACACCGGGGAGCTGTTTTTT. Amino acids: CASSLQYTGELFF.

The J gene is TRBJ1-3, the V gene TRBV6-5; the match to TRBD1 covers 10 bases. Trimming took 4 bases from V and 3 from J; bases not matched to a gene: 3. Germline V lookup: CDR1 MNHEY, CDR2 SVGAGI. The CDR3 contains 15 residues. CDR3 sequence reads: CASSFGTGDGNTIYF. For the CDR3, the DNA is TGTGCCAGCAGTTTTGGGACAGGGGATGGAAACACCATATATTTT.

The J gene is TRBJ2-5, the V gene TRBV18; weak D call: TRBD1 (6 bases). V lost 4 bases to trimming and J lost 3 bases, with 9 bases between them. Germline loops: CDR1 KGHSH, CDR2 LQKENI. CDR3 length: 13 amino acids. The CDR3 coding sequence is TGTGCCAGCTCACTCGGACAGAAAGAGACCCAGTACTTC. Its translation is CASSLGQKETQYF.

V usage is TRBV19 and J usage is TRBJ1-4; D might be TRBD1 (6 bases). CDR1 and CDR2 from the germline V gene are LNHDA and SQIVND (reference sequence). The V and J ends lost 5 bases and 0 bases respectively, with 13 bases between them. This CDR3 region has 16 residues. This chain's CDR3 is CASSSTGPSTNEKLFF. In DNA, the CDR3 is TGTGCCAGTAGTTCGACAGGACCCTCAACTAATGAAAAACTGTTTTTT.

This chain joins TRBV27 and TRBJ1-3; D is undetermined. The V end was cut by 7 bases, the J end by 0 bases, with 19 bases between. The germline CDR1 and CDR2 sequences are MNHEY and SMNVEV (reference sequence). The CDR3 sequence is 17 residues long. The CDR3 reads CASKRFRRNVSGNTIYF. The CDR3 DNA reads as TGTGCCAGCAAGCGTTTTAGGCGGAATGTCTCTGGAAACACCATATATTTT.